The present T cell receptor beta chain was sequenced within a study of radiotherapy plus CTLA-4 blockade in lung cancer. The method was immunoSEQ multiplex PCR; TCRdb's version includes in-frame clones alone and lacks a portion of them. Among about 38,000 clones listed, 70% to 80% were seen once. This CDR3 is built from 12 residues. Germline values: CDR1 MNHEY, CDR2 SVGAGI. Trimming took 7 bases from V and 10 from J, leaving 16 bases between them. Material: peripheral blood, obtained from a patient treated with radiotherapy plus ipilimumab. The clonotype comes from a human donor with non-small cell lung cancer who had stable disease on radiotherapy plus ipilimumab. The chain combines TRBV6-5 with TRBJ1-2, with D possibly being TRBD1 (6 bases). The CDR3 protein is CASTEGDKTYTF. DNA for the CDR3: TGTGCCAGCACCGAGGGGGACAAGACCTACACCTTC.